These T cell receptor beta chains were read from a single sample in a study of cytomegalovirus exposure and HLA in healthy donors. TCRdb's copy holds only in-frame clones and misses some; the assay was immunoSEQ multiplex PCR. There are 90,000 to 120,000 clones in the sample; about 85% occur only once, and 2% to 2.5% lies in the top ten. The specimen was PBMCs. The receptors were gathered from a man aged 25 to 40 in good health and CMV-seronegative. Each CDR3 is given with its conserved first and last residue. D genes are given only for firm matches.

v_call	d_call	j_call	cdr3_aa
TRBV5-4	-	TRBJ2-7	CASSLPGTYEQYF
TRBV5-1	TRBD2	TRBJ2-2	CASSALAGGTGELFF
TRBV5-4	-	TRBJ1-4	CASSRAPGEGEKLFF
TRBV9	-	TRBJ2-3	CASSVVTADTQYF
TRBV29-1	-	TRBJ2-1	CSVDEGGVPYNEQFF
TRBV5-1	TRBD1	TRBJ2-5	CASSLTDRGGKTQYF
TRBV2	-	TRBJ2-1	CASSVGGTGDEQFF
TRBV18	-	TRBJ2-5	CASSPAGLETQYF
TRBV5-6	TRBD1	TRBJ2-3	CASSQVPGQGPTDTQYF
TRBV5-6	TRBD1	TRBJ1-5	CASSLGGGLSNQPQHF
TRBV27	TRBD1	TRBJ1-5	CASSYGTGGLQPQHF
TRBV4-1	TRBD2	TRBJ2-7	CASSQEFTSGSYEQYF
TRBV9	-	TRBJ1-3	CASSPTGNGNTIYF
TRBV7-9	TRBD2	TRBJ2-3	CASSLRAGGRDTQYF
TRBV23-1	-	TRBJ1-1	CASRQEVKAFF
TRBV7-9	-	TRBJ2-4	CASTGGKNIQYF
TRBV29-1	TRBD1	TRBJ2-7	CSAGTDSYEQYF
TRBV5-1	-	TRBJ1-4	CASSLDGAVGGEKLFF
TRBV4-2	TRBD2	TRBJ2-1	CASSQDLAGGRNEQFF
TRBV10-2	TRBD2	TRBJ2-2	CASRPGLAVRNTGELFF
TRBV19	-	TRBJ2-3	CASSIPGSMAQYF
TRBV18	TRBD1	TRBJ1-5	CASSPGQGNQPQHF